These 15 T cell receptor beta chains were all obtained from the same sample, sequenced in a study of tumor and adjacent non-tumor tissue in lung cancer. RNA was extracted from bulk tissue without any cell sorting. The library came from three nested PCR rounds adapted from ARM-PCR protocols. TCRdb reprocessed the multiplex PCR reads via MiXCR and lists one record per CDR3 protein. The data contain over 130,000 distinct CDR3 sequences, around two thirds of them singletons. The sample taken for sequencing was lung tumor tissue. These receptors originate from a man aged 55 to 69 with small cell lung cancer.

Ten or more counts support this clonotype. This chain joins TRBV20-1 and TRBJ2-1, with a possible D match to TRBD2 (5 bases). Germline CDR1 DFQATT, CDR2 SNEGSKA (reference sequence). This CDR3 comprises 14 residues. Trimming took 5 bases from V and 0 from J, leaving 11 bases between them. CDR3 DNA: TGCAGTGCTGGCTCGGGGAACTCCTACAATGAGCAGTTCTTC. This translates into CSAGSGNSYNEQFF.

Points on this clonotype: A clone one base away is much larger, so this may be a read error. The rearrangement uses TRBV20-1 and TRBJ2-7, with TRBD2 matching 13 bases. CDR1 is DFQATT, CDR2 SNEGSKA, per germline (reference sequence). This CDR3 has 16 amino acids. V was pared by 2 bases and J by 5 bases, with 9 bases of the junction left unmatched. The CDR3 here is CSARSPGLAGDHEQYF. Here the CDR3 DNA reads TGCAGTGCTAGATCTCCTGGACTAGCGGGAGATCACGAGCAGTACTTC.

A remark on this clonotype: Germline and junction disagree at one end, which may indicate a read error. This chain uses TRBV6-6 with TRBJ2-2; TRBD1 matches 8 bases. The CDR3 covers 13 residues. Germline V CDR1 and CDR2: MNHNY, SVGAGI (reference sequence). Here the CDR3 reads CASKPEDTGGLFF. CDR3 nucleotides: TGTGCCAGCAAACCCGAGGACACAGGGGGGCTGTTTTTT.

Regarding this clonotype: Sequence at one end of the junction differs from germline and may be a read error. The rearrangement links TRBV7-8 to TRBJ2-5; TRBD1 aligns across 7 bases. There are 15 residues in the CDR3. Germline V lookup: CDR1 SGHVS, CDR2 FQNEAQ. Here the CDR3 reads CASRLRGQGVENQYF. Written as DNA, the CDR3 is TGTGCCAGCCGCTTAAGGGGGCAGGGTGTGGAGAACCAGTACTTC.

This clonotype came up a few times. The chain uses TRBV4-1 and TRBJ2-2; TRBD2 might be the D (5 bases). The CDR3 runs to 15 residues. V lost 4 bases and J lost 2, with 11 bases in between. Germline CDR1 reads MGHRA; CDR2 reads YSYEKL. The DNA of the CDR3 is TGCGCCAGCAGCCGAGGGATGATAAACACCGGGGAGCTGTTTTTT. Its translation: CASSRGMINTGELFF.

This clonotype was counted a single time. Relative to the germline gene, one junction end is altered; a read error may explain this. V usage is TRBV29-1 and J usage is TRBJ2-2; maybe TRBD2 (5 bases). Germline V gene data show CDR1 as SQVTM and CDR2 as ANQGSEA. The CDR3 covers 14 residues. CDR3 bases: TGCAGTGTTTCGACTACCTCGAACACCGGGGAGCTGCTTTTT. It is translated as CSVSTTSNTGELLF.

In this sample, this clonotype turned up a few times. The chain combines TRBV29-1 with TRBJ2-3, with TRBD1 matching over 8 bases. J lost 2 bases, V lost 8 bases, and 9 bases had no gene match. The CDR3 spans 14 residues. Germline CDR1 SQVTM, CDR2 ANQGSEA. The CDR3 loop is CSLNGQGNTDTQYF. The CDR3 DNA sequence: TGCAGCTTAAACGGACAGGGAAACACAGATACGCAGTATTTT.

The sample holds a few counts of this clonotype. This chain connects TRBV4-1 to TRBJ1-5; D unclear. In germline, CDR1 is MGHRA, CDR2 YSYEKL. V was shortened by 6 bases and J by 5 bases, with 11 bases between the two germline ends. This CDR3 has 13 amino acids. Here the CDR3 reads CASSRDGHQPQHF. The CDR3 DNA sequence: TGCGCCAGCAGTCGCGACGGGCATCAGCCCCAGCATTTT.

This clonotype was found many times. The chain has TRBV6-1 and TRBJ2-2; tentatively, D is TRBD1 (7 bases). The CDR3 totals 15 residues. The germline V gene has CDR1 MNHNS and CDR2 SASEGT. V gave up 3 bases and J gave up 7 bases, with 15 bases separating them. The chain's CDR3 is CASSETRGQVGELFF. CDR3 DNA: TGTGCCAGCAGTGAGACTAGGGGGCAAGTCGGGGAGCTGTTTTTT.

This clonotype was seen a few times. The V call is TRBV5-1, the J call TRBJ2-1; 7 nucleotides match TRBD1. Looked up from germline, CDR1 is SGHRS and CDR2 is YFSETQ. The CDR3 sequence is 13 residues long. The V and J ends lost 3 bases and 11 bases, in that order; junction bases with no gene match: 8. The CDR3 nucleotides are TGCGCCAGCAGCTCGACAGGGTCGGGCAAGCAGTTCTTC. Residues: CASSSTGSGKQFF.

The chain links TRBV29-1 to TRBJ2-3; D perhaps matches TRBD2 (6 bases). Looked up from germline, CDR1 is SQVTM and CDR2 is ANQGSEA. CDR3 length equals 13 residues. The V and J ends lost 4 bases and 4 bases respectively, with 12 bases between them. CDR3 DNA: TGCAGCGTTGGGACTATTAGCGCAGATACGCAGTATTTT. Translating it yields CSVGTISADTQYF.

A note on this clonotype: One junction end does not reproduce the germline sequence, and a read error may be involved. V and J are TRBV20-1 and TRBJ1-5; D gene uncertain. The CDR3 is 13 residues long. Per the germline V gene, CDR1 is DFQATT and CDR2 is SNEGSKA (reference sequence). This CDR3 reads CSASRAHNEPKHF. The DNA of the CDR3 is TGCAGTGCTAGCCGGGCTCACAATGAGCCCAAGCATTTT.

The chain couples TRBV20-1 to TRBJ2-3; 8 bases match TRBD2. CDR1 is DFQATT, CDR2 SNEGSKA, per germline (reference sequence). This CDR3 contains 14 residues. CDR3 DNA sequence: TGCAAAGCTAGAAGGACTAGCCACATGGATACGCAGTATTTT. Its translation is CKARRTSHMDTQYF.

Of note for this clonotype: An end of the junction does not agree with germline; a read error may underlie this. The rearrangement joins TRBV11-2 to TRBJ2-1; D is undetermined. Germline-derived CDR1 and CDR2 are SGHAT and FQNNGV. The CDR3 extends over 12 amino acids. The CDR3 loop reads CASSPFQNEHFF. DNA of the CDR3: TGTGCCAGCAGTCCCTTTCAGAATGAGCATTTCTTC.

A remark on this clonotype: A much larger clonotype is one base distant, so this may be a read error. The rearrangement joins TRBV20-1 to TRBJ2-2, with 10 bases identical to TRBD1. The CDR3 totals 14 residues. CDR1 DFQATT and CDR2 SNEGSKA come from the germline V gene (reference sequence). The DNA for the CDR3 is TGCAATGCTAGACAGGGGGCTAACACCGGGGAGCTGTTTTTT. Its protein is CNARQGANTGELFF.